The T cell receptor (beta chain) described here comes from a study of T cell changes during pregnancy in multiple sclerosis. Clones were sequenced by immunoSEQ multiplex PCR, and TCRdb holds only the in-frame ones, with some missing. The table has 120,000 or so clones, approximately 93% seen once. From germline, CDR1 is SGHTA and CDR2 FQGTGA. The V segment lost 6 bases and the J segment 1 base; nucleotides outside the gene matches: 6. This CDR3 spans 17 amino acids. The chain links TRBV7-3 to TRBJ2-3, with TRBD2 matching 14 bases. The clonotype comes from a female donor with multiple sclerosis, enrolled in a pregnancy study. Material: peripheral blood, obtained before pregnancy. The CDR3 here is CASSSGTSGGRTDTQYF. The CDR3 DNA sequence: TGTGCCAGCAGTTCCGGGACTAGCGGGGGTCGCACAGATACGCAGTATTTT. Full variable domain (outside the CDR3, taken from reference TRBV7-3 and TRBJ2-3): GAGVSQTPSNKVTEKGKYVELRCDPISGHTALYWYRQSLGQGPEFLIYFQGTGAADDSGLPNDRFFAVRPEGSVSTLKIQRTERGDSAVYLCASSSGTSGGRTDTQYFGPGTRLTVL.